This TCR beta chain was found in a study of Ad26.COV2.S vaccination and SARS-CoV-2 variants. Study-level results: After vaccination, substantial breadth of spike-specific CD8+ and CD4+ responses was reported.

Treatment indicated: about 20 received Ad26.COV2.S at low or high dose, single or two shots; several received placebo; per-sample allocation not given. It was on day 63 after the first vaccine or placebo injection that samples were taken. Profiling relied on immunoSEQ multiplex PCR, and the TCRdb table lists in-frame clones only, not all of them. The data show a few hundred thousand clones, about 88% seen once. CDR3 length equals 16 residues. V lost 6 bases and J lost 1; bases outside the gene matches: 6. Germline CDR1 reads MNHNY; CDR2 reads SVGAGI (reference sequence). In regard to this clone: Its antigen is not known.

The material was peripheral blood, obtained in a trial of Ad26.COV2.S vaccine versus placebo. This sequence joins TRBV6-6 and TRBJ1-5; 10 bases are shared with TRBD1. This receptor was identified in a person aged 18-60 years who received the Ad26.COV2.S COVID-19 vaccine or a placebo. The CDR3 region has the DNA TGTGCCAGCAGGGAGACAGGGGGCGGGAGCAATCAGCCCCAGCATTTT. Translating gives CASRETGGGSNQPQHF.